The present T cell receptor (beta chain) was sequenced within a study of glioma-infiltrating T cells. Study as a whole: Some 1 million peripheral T cells were targeted at roughly 4- to 11-fold coverage. The study's findings and limits: Tissue and blood shared very few CDR3 sequences. A blood CDR3 motif signature was depleted in highly divergent patients.

TCR alpha and beta CDR3 regions were amplified from RNA using iRepertoire nested multiplex PCR. Input was about 100-450 ng of tissue mRNA or PBMC total RNA. MiXCR, applied by TCRdb to the multiplex PCR reads, yields one record per CDR3 protein. This sample carries around 390,000 distinct CDR3 sequences, around 38% of them seen once, and the ten largest clones take around 13%. CDR3 size: 14 residues. Germline V gene data show CDR1 as MGHRA and CDR2 as YSYEKL. The V and J ends lost 3 bases and 8 bases, in that order; junction bases with no gene match: 7. In this sample, this clonotype turned up a few times. Its antigen remains unknown.

This receptor was identified in a human donor with low-grade glioma or glioblastoma, undergoing nonglioma brain surgery, or in good health (not recorded which). The sample taken for sequencing was glioma tissue, nonneoplastic brain tissue, or PBMCs (not recorded which). The V and J genes are TRBV4-1 and TRBJ2-1; 7 positions match TRBD2. CDR3 amino acids: CASSHPGLGDEQFF. CDR3 in DNA: TGCGCCAGCAGCCACCCTGGACTAGGAGATGAGCAGTTCTTC.